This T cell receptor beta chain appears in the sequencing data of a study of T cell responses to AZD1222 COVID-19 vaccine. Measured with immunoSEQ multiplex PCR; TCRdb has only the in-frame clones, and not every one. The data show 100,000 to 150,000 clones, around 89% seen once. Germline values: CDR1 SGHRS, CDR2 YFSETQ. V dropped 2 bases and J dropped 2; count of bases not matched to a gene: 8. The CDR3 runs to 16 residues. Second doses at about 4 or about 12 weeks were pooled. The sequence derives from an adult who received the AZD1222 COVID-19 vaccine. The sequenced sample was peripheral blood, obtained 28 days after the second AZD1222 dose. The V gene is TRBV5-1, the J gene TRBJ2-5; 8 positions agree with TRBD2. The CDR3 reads CASSFGGTSGQETQYF. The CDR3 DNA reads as TGCGCCAGCAGCTTTGGAGGAACTAGCGGTCAAGAGACCCAGTACTTC.